This TCR beta chain emerged from a study of immune cell composition in non-small cell lung cancer. For the study at large: Most cases were lung adenocarcinoma or squamous cell carcinoma.

TCRdb's copy holds only in-frame clones and misses some; the assay was immunoSEQ multiplex PCR. Among just over 7,500 clones listed, around 78% were seen once. Germline V gene data show CDR1 as SGHRS and CDR2 as YFSETQ. The CDR3 is made up of 14 amino acids. Trimming cost V 0 bases and J 5 bases, with 10 bases left between them. In regard to this clone: Antigen unknown. The identical CDR3 is also encoded by other nucleotide sequences in the sample.

Findings and limits, study-wide: Squamous carcinomas (approximately 75%) more often had tumour-associated clones >0.5% than adenocarcinomas (roughly 33%).

The clonotype originates from a human donor with non-small cell lung cancer. The sequenced sample was lung tumor tissue. J is TRBJ2-3 and V is TRBV5-1, with D maybe TRBD2 (5 bases). This CDR3 reads CASSLGTRGDTQYF. The CDR3 DNA sequence: TGCGCCAGCAGCTTGGGGACCCGGGGAGATACGCAGTATTTT. The variable domain in full, completed from reference TRBV5-1 and TRBJ2-3, reads KAGVTQTPRYLIKTRGQQVTLSCSPISGHRSVSWYQQTPGQGLQFLFEYFSETQRNKGNFPGRFSGRQFSNSRSEMNVSTLELGDSALYLCASSLGTRGDTQYFGPGTRLTVL.